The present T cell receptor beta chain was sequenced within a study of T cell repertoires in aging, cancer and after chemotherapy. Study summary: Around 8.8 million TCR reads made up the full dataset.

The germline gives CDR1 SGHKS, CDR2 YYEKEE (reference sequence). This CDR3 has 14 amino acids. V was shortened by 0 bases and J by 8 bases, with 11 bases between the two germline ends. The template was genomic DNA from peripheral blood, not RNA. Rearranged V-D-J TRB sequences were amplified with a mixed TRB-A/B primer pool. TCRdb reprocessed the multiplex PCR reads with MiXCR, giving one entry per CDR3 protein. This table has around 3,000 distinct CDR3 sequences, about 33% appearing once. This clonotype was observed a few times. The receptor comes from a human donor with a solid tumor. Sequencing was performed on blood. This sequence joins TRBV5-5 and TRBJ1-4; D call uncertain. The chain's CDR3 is CASSLGGLGEKLFF. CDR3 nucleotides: TGTGCCAGCAGCTTGGGGGGTCTGGGAGAAAAACTGTTTTTT.